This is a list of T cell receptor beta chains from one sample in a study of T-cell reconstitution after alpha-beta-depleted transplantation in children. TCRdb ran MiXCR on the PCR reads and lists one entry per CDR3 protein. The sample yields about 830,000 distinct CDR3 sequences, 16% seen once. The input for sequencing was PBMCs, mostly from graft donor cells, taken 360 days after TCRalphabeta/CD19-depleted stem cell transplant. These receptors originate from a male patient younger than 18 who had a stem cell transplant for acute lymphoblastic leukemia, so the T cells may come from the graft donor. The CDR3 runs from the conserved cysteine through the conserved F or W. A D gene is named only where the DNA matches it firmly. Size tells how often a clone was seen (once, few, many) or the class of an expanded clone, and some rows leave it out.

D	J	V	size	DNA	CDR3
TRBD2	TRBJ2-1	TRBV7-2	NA	TGTGCCAGCAGCTTATCGGGCCTAGCGGTCTACAATGAGCAGTTCTTC	CASSLSGLAVYNEQFF
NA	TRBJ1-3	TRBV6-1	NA	TGTGCCGTTTCCCGGGATTACTCTGGAAACACCATATATTTT	CAVSRDYSGNTIYF
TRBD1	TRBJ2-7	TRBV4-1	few	TGCGCCAGCAGCCAGACGACAGGGGCCTACGAGCAGTACTTC	CASSQTTGAYEQYF
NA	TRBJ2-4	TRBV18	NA	TGTGCCAGCTCACGGTACAGGACAGAAAAAAACATTCAGTACTTC	CASSRYRTEKNIQYF
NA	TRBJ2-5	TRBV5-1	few	TGCGCCAGCAGCTTGGATCTCCATCTGAGGGGCCAAGAGACCCAGTACTTC	CASSLDLHLRGQETQYF
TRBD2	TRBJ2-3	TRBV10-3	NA	TGTGCCATCAGTCTGGTCAGGACTAGCGGGAGTTACCGCACAGATACGCAGTATTTT	CAISLVRTSGSYRTDTQYF
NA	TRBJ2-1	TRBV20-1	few	TGCAGTGCGCGTTATCCGGGCCGGTTGTACAATGAGCAGTTCTTC	CSARYPGRLYNEQFF
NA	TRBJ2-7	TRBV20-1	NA	TGCAGTGCTAGATCCGGTTCCTACGAGCAGTACTTC	CSARSGSYEQYF
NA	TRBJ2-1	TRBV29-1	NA	TGCAGCGTTGAGAGGGGTAGGAATGAGCAGTTCTTC	CSVERGRNEQFF
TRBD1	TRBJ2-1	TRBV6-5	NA	TGTGCCAGCAGTTACGATGGATGGACAGGGAACAATGAGCAGTTCTTC	CASSYDGWTGNNEQFF
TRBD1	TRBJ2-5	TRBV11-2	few	TGTGCCAGCAGCTCCGACAGGGTGAGGGAGACCCAGTACTTC	CASSSDRVRETQYF
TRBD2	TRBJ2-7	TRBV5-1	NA	TGCGCCAGCAGCCATGGGACTAGCCTATACGAGCAGTACTTC	CASSHGTSLYEQYF
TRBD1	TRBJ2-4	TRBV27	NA	TGTGCCAGCAGTTTCGGGACAGGTCTAGCCAAAAACATTCAGTACTTC	CASSFGTGLAKNIQYF
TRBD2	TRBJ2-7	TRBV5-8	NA	TGTGCCAGCAGTTCTCACCCGGGACTAGCGGGATACGAGCAGTACTTC	CASSSHPGLAGYEQYF
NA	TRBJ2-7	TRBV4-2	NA	TGTGCCAGCAGCCCCCCGCTCGGGGCTCGGATGGAGTACTTC	CASSPPLGARMEYF
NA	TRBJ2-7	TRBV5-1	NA	TGCGCCAGCAGCTTATACAGGGTGAGGCACGAGCAGTACTTC	CASSLYRVRHEQYF
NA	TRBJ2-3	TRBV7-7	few	TGTGCCAGCAGCTTAAATCAGGGAGTGGATACGCAGTATTTT	CASSLNQGVDTQYF
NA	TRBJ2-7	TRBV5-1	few	TGCGCCAGCAGCTTGGAGGAACTTGCTGACGAGCAGTACTTC	CASSLEELADEQYF
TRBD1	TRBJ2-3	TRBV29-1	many	TGCAGCGTTGACGGCGCGGACAGGATGAGGACAGATACGCAGTATTTT	CSVDGADRMRTDTQYF
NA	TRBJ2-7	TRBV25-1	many	TGTGCCAGCAGTAGTCAGGGTGTAGGCTACGAGCAGTACTTC	CASSSQGVGYEQYF
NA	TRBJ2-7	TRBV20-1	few	TGCAGTGCTAGAGATCCTGGACACCAATCCTACGAGCAGTACTTC	CSARDPGHQSYEQYF
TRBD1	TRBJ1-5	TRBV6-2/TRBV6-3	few	TGTGCCAGCAGTTACTCGAGCCCAGGGGGGCAGCATTTT	CASSYSSPGGQHF
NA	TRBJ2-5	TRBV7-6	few	TGTGCCAGCAGCTTAGAAAATAACAGGCGACCCCAAGAGACCCAGTACTTC	CASSLENNRRPQETQYF
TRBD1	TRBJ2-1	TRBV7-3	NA	TGTGCCAGCGCCCTCGCCTGGACAGGTTTTAATGAGCAGTTCTTC	CASALAWTGFNEQFF
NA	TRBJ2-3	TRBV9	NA	TGTGCCAGCAGCTCCCCCGGACCCGGAATCGGGCACACAGATACGCAGTATTTT	CASSSPGPGIGHTDTQYF
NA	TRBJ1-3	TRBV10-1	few	TGCGCCAGCAGTGAGTCGAAAATCTTCTCTGGAAACACCATATATTTT	CASSESKIFSGNTIYF
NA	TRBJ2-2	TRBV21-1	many	TGTGCCAGCAGCAAACCGGCTAGCCCTCACGGGGAGCTGTTTTTT	CASSKPASPHGELFF
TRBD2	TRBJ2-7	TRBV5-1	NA	TGCGCCAGCAGCGGGCTAGCGGGAGGGCCGGGGGAGCAGTACTTC	CASSGLAGGPGEQYF
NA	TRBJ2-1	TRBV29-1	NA	TGCAGCGTTGAAGATGTACTAGATGAGCAGTTCTTC	CSVEDVLDEQFF
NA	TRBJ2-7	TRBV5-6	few	TGTGCCAGCAGCTGGGTATATGAGGACGAGCAGTACTTC	CASSWVYEDEQYF
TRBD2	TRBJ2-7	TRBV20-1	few	TGCAGTGCTAGATCCAGCGGGAGGGCTCGTTTCTACGAGCAGTACTTC	CSARSSGRARFYEQYF
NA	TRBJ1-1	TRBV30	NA	TGTGCCCGTCTAAGGGTGACAACTGAAGCTTTCTTT	CARLRVTTEAFF
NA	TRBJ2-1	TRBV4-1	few	TGCGCCAGCAGCCACTCCTTACCCTACAATGAGCAGTTCTTC	CASSHSLPYNEQFF
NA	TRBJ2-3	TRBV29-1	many	TGCAGCGTTGAATTAGGACGCAATTTGGGAGATACGCAGTATTTT	CSVELGRNLGDTQYF
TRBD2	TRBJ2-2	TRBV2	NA	TGTGCCAGCAGTGACGTTAGCGGGCTAAACACCGGGGAGCTGTTTTTT	CASSDVSGLNTGELFF
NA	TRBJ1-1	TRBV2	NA	TGTGCCAGGGTCCCTGAAGCTTTCTTT	CARVPEAFF
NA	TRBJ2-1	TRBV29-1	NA	TGCAGCGGGGATCGAACCGGCGATGAGCAGTTCTTC	CSGDRTGDEQFF
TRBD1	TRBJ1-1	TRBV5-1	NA	TGCGCCAGCAGCTGGTCCGGGACAGGGGGAGGCACTGAAGCTTTCTTT	CASSWSGTGGGTEAFF
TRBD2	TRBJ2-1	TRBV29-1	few	TGCAGCGTCGCTATACTAGCGGGCCTAGTGGGTGAGCAGTTCTTC	CSVAILAGLVGEQFF
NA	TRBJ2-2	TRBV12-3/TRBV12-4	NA	TGTGCCAGCAGCCCCTTCGGATCTTACGGGGAGCTGTTTTTT	CASSPFGSYGELFF
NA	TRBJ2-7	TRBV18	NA	TGTGCCAGCGCCATGGGATCCCTCGGGGAGCAGTACTTC	CASAMGSLGEQYF
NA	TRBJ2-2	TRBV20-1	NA	TGCAGTGCTCCACGGACCGGGGAGCTGTTTTTT	CSAPRTGELFF
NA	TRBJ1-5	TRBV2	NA	TGTGCCAGCAGTTGGAGCCGCGTTGATCAGCCCCAGCATTTT	CASSWSRVDQPQHF
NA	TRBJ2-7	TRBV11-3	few	TGTGCCAGCAGTTCCGGCGGTTCAGAATACGAGCAGTACTTC	CASSSGGSEYEQYF
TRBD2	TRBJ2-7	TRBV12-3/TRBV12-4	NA	TGTGCCAGCAGTTTAGTCGCTAGCGGGAGAAGTAAGGTCTACGAGCAGTACTTC	CASSLVASGRSKVYEQYF
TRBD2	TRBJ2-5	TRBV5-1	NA	TGCGCCAGCAGCTTGGGGGAGGGGTTATCAGAGACCCAGTACTTC	CASSLGEGLSETQYF
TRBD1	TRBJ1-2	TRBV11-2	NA	TGTGCCAGCAGCCTCGACAGGGGTTGGGGCTACACCTTC	CASSLDRGWGYTF
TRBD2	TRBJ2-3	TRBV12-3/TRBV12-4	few	TGTGCCGGTACTAGCGGGGACACAGATACGCAGTATTTT	CAGTSGDTDTQYF
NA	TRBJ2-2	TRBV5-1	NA	TGCGCCAGCAGCTTGGTAATCACCGGGGAGCTGTTTTTT	CASSLVITGELFF
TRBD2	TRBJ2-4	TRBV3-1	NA	TGTGCCAGCAGCCAAGAAGCGGGAGGGCTAACCCAAAACATTCAGTACTTC	CASSQEAGGLTQNIQYF
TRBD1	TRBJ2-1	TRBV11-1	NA	TGTGCCAGCACACGACGGACAGGGAACAATGAGCAGTTCTTC	CASTRRTGNNEQFF
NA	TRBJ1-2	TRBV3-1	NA	TGTGCCAGCAGCCCCTCAGGGCACATCCGAATTAAGGGCTACACCTTC	CASSPSGHIRIKGYTF
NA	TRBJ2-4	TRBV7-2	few	TGTGCCAGCAGCCCCCTGGCAATAGCAGTCCGCAAAAACATTCAGTACTTC	CASSPLAIAVRKNIQYF
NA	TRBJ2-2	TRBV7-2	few	TGTGCCAGCAGCCGTGATGTTACCGGGGAGCTGTTTTTT	CASSRDVTGELFF
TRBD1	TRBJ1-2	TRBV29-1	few	TGCAGCGTTGAAGATCAGGGGGAATACTATGGCTACACCTTC	CSVEDQGEYYGYTF